Presented here are 23 T cell receptor beta chains from one specimen sequenced in a study of blood T cell repertoires in COVID-19. Here immunoSEQ multiplex PCR was the method, and the copy in TCRdb shows in-frame clones only, minus some. The repertoire holds approximately 210,000 clones, about 90% seen once, with 1.9% in the top ten. The sample taken for sequencing was peripheral blood. These receptors all come from a man aged 40-49 years with active or convalescent COVID-19.

The chain uses TRBV18 and TRBJ1-4; 7 nucleotides line up with TRBD1. From germline, CDR1 is KGHSH and CDR2 LQKENI. After removal of 6 bases from V and 8 bases from J, the junction contained 9 bases not matched to a gene. This CDR3 has 14 amino acids. The CDR3 sequence: CASSPQGEEEKLFF. In DNA, the CDR3 is TGTGCCAGCTCGCCTCAGGGGGAGGAGGAAAAACTGTTTTTT.

The V and J genes are TRBV5-1 and TRBJ1-2; TRBD1 might be the D (6 bases). Trimming pared 0 bases from V and 4 bases from J, leaving 16 bases between. This CDR3 spans 16 amino acids. Germline V CDR1 and CDR2: SGHRS, YFSETQ. The CDR3 nucleotides are TGCGCCAGCAGCTTGGCCGACGGACAGAACCGCTATGGCTACACCTTC. As protein: CASSLADGQNRYGYTF.

The J gene is TRBJ1-1, the V gene TRBV6-5, with 8 bases lining up with TRBD1. The germline V gene encodes CDR1 MNHEY and CDR2 SVGAGI. This CDR3 comprises 15 residues. The trim removed 5 bases at V and 1 base at J, leaving 6 bases unmatched. The CDR3 nucleotides are TGTGCCAGCAGTCGACAGGGGCCGACGAACACTGAAGCTTTCTTT. As protein: CASSRQGPTNTEAFF.

V and J are TRBV24-1 and TRBJ2-1, with 9 bases fitting TRBD2. The germline V gene encodes CDR1 KGHDR and CDR2 SFDVKD. This CDR3 is 23 amino acids long. V shed 4 bases and J 4 bases; nucleotides not matched to a gene: 28. The CDR3 here is CATSDQGGGEGLAPPGGYNEQFF. CDR3 nucleotides: TGTGCCACCAGTGACCAGGGGGGAGGAGAGGGACTAGCCCCCCCCGGGGGGTACAATGAGCAGTTCTTC.

V is TRBV6-4 and J is TRBJ2-3; 10 positions agree with TRBD2. The CDR3 contains 15 residues. Looked up from germline, CDR1 is MRHNA and CDR2 is SNTAGT. J gave up 3 bases and V 8 bases, and 8 bases lay outside the gene matches. Here the CDR3 reads CASGEAGGRTDTQYF. CDR3 DNA sequence: TGTGCCAGCGGGGAAGCGGGAGGGCGAACAGATACGCAGTATTTT.

There are a few counts of this clone. The V and J genes are TRBV5-1 and TRBJ1-2; TRBD1 might be the D (6 bases). Germline V gene lookup returns CDR1 SGHRS and CDR2 YFSETQ. V gave up 1 base and J gave up 4 bases, with 11 bases separating them. CDR3 length equals 14 residues. The CDR3 DNA sequence: TGCGCCAGCAGCTTGATACCGGACAGCTATGGCTACACCTTC. It is translated as CASSLIPDSYGYTF. The full variable domain, rest sourced from reference TRBV5-1 and TRBJ1-2, is KAGVTQTPRYLIKTRGQQVTLSCSPISGHRSVSWYQQTPGQGLQFLFEYFSETQRNKGNFPGRFSGRQFSNSRSEMNVSTLELGDSALYLCASSLIPDSYGYTFGSGTRLTVV.

The chain joins TRBV10-1 to TRBJ2-1, with 9 bases lining up with TRBD2. V shed 3 bases, J shed 7 bases, and the junction held 7 bases outside the gene matches. Germline values: CDR1 WNHNN, CDR2 SYGVQD (reference sequence). The CDR3 extends over 15 amino acids. The CDR3 bases are TGCGCCAGCAGTGAAAGGGCGGGGGGGCCAAATGAGCAGTTCTTC. Its translation: CASSERAGGPNEQFF.

The CDR3 DNA reads as TGTGCCAGCTCACTTGATACACTCGGGACAGGGGAAAGGGGCTACACCTTC. Translated: CASSLDTLGTGERGYTF. The gene calls are TRBV18 and TRBJ1-2; 10 nucleotides line up with TRBD1. The germline gives CDR1 KGHSH, CDR2 LQKENI. This CDR3 is 17 amino acids long. The V gene end was trimmed by 4 bases and the J gene end by 8 bases; junction bases not matched to a gene: 16.

The gene calls are TRBV5-4 and TRBJ2-1; TRBD2 might be the D (5 bases). The germline V gene encodes CDR1 SGHNT and CDR2 YYREEE (reference sequence). The CDR3 is 16 residues long. The V end was cut by 0 bases, the J end by 0 bases, with 10 bases between. The CDR3 DNA is TGTGCCAGCAGCTTGGATGCTGGGAGCTCCTACAATGAGCAGTTCTTC. It is translated as CASSLDAGSSYNEQFF.

This clone was counted many times. The V gene is TRBV9, the J gene TRBJ2-2; the D gene is possibly TRBD1 (5 bases). The CDR3 contains 14 residues. Germline lookup yields CDR1 SGDLS and CDR2 YYNGEE. V was clipped by 4 bases and J by 5 bases, with 12 bases between them. This chain's CDR3 is CASSTRQRTGELFF. Here the CDR3 DNA reads TGTGCCAGCAGCACCCGACAGAGGACCGGGGAGCTGTTTTTT.

The genes are TRBV25-1 and TRBJ2-5, with 12 bases that match TRBD2. The length of the CDR3 is 15 residues. The V gene's germline CDR1 is MGHDK and CDR2 SYGVNS. V shed 5 bases and J 5 bases; nucleotides not matched to a gene: 6. The CDR3 bases are TGTGCCAGCAGTTATAAGCTAGCGGGAGGGGAGACCCAGTACTTC. Its translation is CASSYKLAGGETQYF.

V is TRBV15 and J is TRBJ2-5; 12 nucleotides line up with TRBD2. J was trimmed by 2 bases and V by 2 bases; bases with no gene match: 6. CDR1 and CDR2 from the germline V gene are LNHNV and YYDKDF (reference sequence). CDR3 length: 17 amino acids. The CDR3 reads CATSRPVGLAGQETQYF. In nucleotides, the CDR3 is TGTGCCACCAGCAGACCTGTTGGACTAGCGGGGCAAGAGACCCAGTACTTC.

This sequence joins TRBV27 and TRBJ1-1; no definite D call. The CDR3 length is 15 residues. Germline V gives CDR1 MNHEY, CDR2 SMNVEV (reference sequence). V was trimmed by 0 bases and J by 5 bases, leaving 13 bases between them. The CDR3 loop reads CASSLSIVGRTEAFF. The CDR3 coding sequence is TGTGCCAGCAGTTTATCGATCGTGGGGAGAACTGAAGCTTTCTTT.

A few counts support this clone. The chain is built from TRBV18 and TRBJ2-1; TRBD1 matches at 8 bases. The V gene's germline CDR1 is KGHSH and CDR2 LQKENI. The CDR3 contains 14 residues. V dropped 3 bases and J dropped 5; count of bases not matched to a gene: 3. As DNA, the CDR3 is TGTGCCAGCTCACCCGGGACAGGAGACAATGAGCAGTTCTTC. Protein product: CASSPGTGDNEQFF.

For this clone: The identical CDR3 is also encoded by other nucleotide sequences in the sample. The genes are TRBV12-3 or TRBV12-4 and TRBJ2-2; no clear D. V was clipped by 0 bases and J by 5 bases, with 4 bases between them. This CDR3 is built from 13 residues. CDR3 coding DNA: TGTGCCAGCAGTTTAGCAGCAACCGGGGAGCTGTTTTTT. It encodes CASSLAATGELFF.

This clone has only one observation. The chain carries TRBV27 and TRBJ2-3, with 9 nucleotides matching TRBD2. There are 17 residues in the CDR3. Germline lookup yields CDR1 MNHEY and CDR2 SMNVEV (reference sequence). V lost 6 bases to trimming and J lost 2 bases; unmatched junction nucleotides: 12. CDR3 DNA: TGTGCCAGCAGCCGATCGGGCGGGGGGGGAATCACAGATACGCAGTATTTT. Translating it yields CASSRSGGGGITDTQYF.

The chain has TRBV5-4 and TRBJ2-7, with 9 nucleotides matching TRBD2. Germline V gives CDR1 SGHNT, CDR2 YYREEE (reference sequence). The CDR3 has 18 residues. The junction had 10 bases not matched to a gene; V was cut back by 0 bases and J by 0 bases. The DNA for the CDR3 is TGTGCCAGCAGCTTGGAGACGATAGCGGGAGATTACTCCTACGAGCAGTACTTC. It translates to CASSLETIAGDYSYEQYF.

The chain is built from TRBV5-1 and TRBJ1-2; TRBD1 agrees at 7 bases. J gave up 8 bases and V 1 base, and 2 bases lay outside the gene matches. The CDR3 consists of 12 residues. CDR1 is SGHRS and CDR2 is YFSETQ in the germline V gene. Written as DNA, the CDR3 is TGCGCCAGCAGCTTGCTAGGGGGCGGCTACACCTTC. Translated: CASSLLGGGYTF. The full variable domain, completed using reference TRBV5-1 and TRBJ1-2, is KAGVTQTPRYLIKTRGQQVTLSCSPISGHRSVSWYQQTPGQGLQFLFEYFSETQRNKGNFPGRFSGRQFSNSRSEMNVSTLELGDSALYLCASSLLGGGYTFGSGTRLTVV.

This chain joins TRBV6-5 and TRBJ1-6; no reliable D call. V was clipped by 0 bases and J by 10 bases, with 16 bases between them. Per the germline V gene, CDR1 is MNHEY and CDR2 is SVGAGI. The CDR3 spans 16 residues. The DNA of the CDR3 is TGTGCCAGCAGTTACTCGCCTTCTGGGTCGGGATCACCCCTCCACTTT. It encodes CASSYSPSGSGSPLHF.

This chain joins TRBV4-1 and TRBJ2-3; 8 bases align to TRBD2. The V gene's germline CDR1 is MGHRA and CDR2 YSYEKL. The junction had 2 bases not matched to a gene; V was cut back by 5 bases and J by 4 bases. This CDR3 is built from 13 residues. In DNA, the CDR3 is TGCGCCAGCAGCTCAGCGGGAGCAGATACGCAGTATTTT. Translation gives CASSSAGADTQYF.

CDR3 sequence (DNA): TGTGCCAGCAGTTTCACCACAGGGGGGAATTCACCCCTCCACTTT. Encoded protein: CASSFTTGGNSPLHF. V is TRBV27 and J is TRBJ1-6, with 8 bases lining up with TRBD1. There are 15 residues in the CDR3. Germline V lookup: CDR1 MNHEY, CDR2 SMNVEV (reference sequence). The V and J ends lost 3 bases and 7 bases, in that order; junction bases with no gene match: 5.

The V call is TRBV27, the J call TRBJ2-1, with unresolved D. Germline loops: CDR1 MNHEY, CDR2 SMNVEV (reference sequence). The CDR3 length is 11 residues. Here the CDR3 DNA reads TGTTCCCGCAGATCAAGCGATGGGCAGTTCTTC. Its protein is CSRRSSDGQFF.

The sample holds a few counts of this clone. The chain has TRBV5-1 and TRBJ1-2; D is unclear. The V gene lost 4 bases and the J gene lost 0 bases, with 13 bases spanning the gap. CDR1 and CDR2 from the germline V gene are SGHRS and YFSETQ. This CDR3 is 15 amino acids long. The CDR3 coding sequence is TGCGCCAGCAGCCTGGGCGGGAACTCTAACTATGGCTACACCTTC. Protein: CASSLGGNSNYGYTF.